One sample yielded the 13 T cell receptor beta chains listed below, sequenced in a study of blood T cell repertoires in COVID-19. Generated by immunoSEQ multiplex PCR, the TCRdb table keeps only in-frame clones and is missing some. In the table there are 30,000 to 40,000 clones, 83% of which are singletons. Material for sequencing was peripheral blood. These receptors were collected from a man between 50 and 59 years old with acute or convalescent COVID-19.

This chain links TRBV5-5 with TRBJ2-7; possible D gene TRBD1, 6 bases. Germline loops: CDR1 SGHKS, CDR2 YYEKEE (reference sequence). V lost 0 bases and J lost 3, with 22 bases in between. The CDR3 spans 18 residues. CDR3 coding DNA: TGTGCCAGCAGCTTGGTGGACAGTTCGATAAATGGAGGCTACGAGCAGTACTTC. It specifies CASSLVDSSINGGYEQYF.

The chain combines TRBV4-2 with TRBJ2-5; no clear D. Germline CDR1 LGHNA, CDR2 YNFKEQ. Deletions cut 4 bases from V and 4 bases from J, with 10 bases between. The CDR3 is 13 residues long. The CDR3 loop reads CASSPISGETQYF. In DNA form, the CDR3 reads TGTGCCAGCAGCCCTATTTCGGGAGAGACCCAGTACTTC.

V gene TRBV28 combines with J gene TRBJ1-1; no firm D call. This CDR3 contains 12 residues. V lost 6 bases to trimming and J lost 0 bases, with 5 bases between them. CDR1 and CDR2 (germline): MDHEN, SYDVKM. The CDR3 spells CASRQLNTEAFF. The CDR3 nucleotides are TGTGCCAGCAGACAGCTGAACACTGAAGCTTTCTTT.

V is TRBV6-5 and J is TRBJ1-1; a possible D gene is TRBD1 (5 bases). The V gene's germline CDR1 is MNHEY and CDR2 SVGAGI. Trimming took 7 bases from V and 0 from J, leaving 15 bases between them. The CDR3 loop spans 15 amino acids. The DNA of the CDR3 is TGTGCCAGCACAGACAGTGCCCTCATGAACACTGAAGCTTTCTTT. It is translated as CASTDSALMNTEAFF.

This clone is labeled medium-sized. The genes are TRBV28 and TRBJ2-1; 9 bases match TRBD2. Germline V gene sequence: CDR1 MDHEN, CDR2 SYDVKM. J gave up 9 bases and V 2 bases, and 5 bases lay outside the gene matches. The CDR3 runs 14 residues. Here the CDR3 reads CASSLLAGGGEQFF. As DNA, the CDR3 is TGTGCCAGCAGTTTACTGGCGGGAGGGGGTGAGCAGTTCTTC.

The gene calls are TRBV11-2 and TRBJ2-7, with TRBD1 matching over 9 bases. This CDR3 has 15 amino acids. J lost 4 bases, V lost 5 bases, and 9 bases had no gene match. CDR1 is SGHAT and CDR2 is FQNNGV in the germline V gene. CDR3 DNA sequence: TGTGCCAGCAGCGCCTTACAGGGGGCTAGTTACGAGCAGTACTTC. Translating it yields CASSALQGASYEQYF.

CDR3 region: CAWKGLANEQFF. The CDR3, as DNA: TGTGCCTGGAAAGGTCTAGCCAATGAGCAGTTCTTC. The J gene is TRBJ2-1, the V gene TRBV30; weak D call: TRBD2 (5 bases). Germline lookup yields CDR1 GTSNPN and CDR2 SVGIG (reference sequence). CDR3 length: 12 residues. Trimming pared 4 bases from V and 6 bases from J, leaving 10 bases between.

The chain combines TRBV28 with TRBJ2-2; the D gene is possibly TRBD2 (5 bases). CDR3 length equals 16 residues. With 2 bases removed from V and 1 base from J, the gap between germline ends came to 11 bases. CDR1 and CDR2 from the germline V gene are MDHEN and SYDVKM. The CDR3 protein is CASSLLARGNTGELFF. CDR3 nucleotide sequence: TGTGCCAGCAGTTTACTAGCACGGGGGAACACCGGGGAGCTGTTTTTT. Filled out from reference TRBV28 and TRBJ2-2, the complete variable domain reads DVKVTQSSRYLVKRTGEKVFLECVQDMDHENMFWYRQDPGLGLRLIYFSYDVKMKEKGDIPEGYSVSREKKERFSLILESASTNQTSMYLCASSLLARGNTGELFFGEGSRLTVL.

The rearrangement links TRBV12-5 to TRBJ1-6, with 7 bases that match TRBD1. CDR1 LGHNT and CDR2 FRNRAP come from the germline V gene. This CDR3 comprises 21 residues. Trimming at V came to 4 bases and at J to 0 bases, leaving 18 bases not matched to a gene. In nucleotides, the CDR3 is TGTGCTAGTGGTTATCTTATCTGGGGGACAGCCCCGAGCTCCTATAATTCACCCCTCCACTTT. Protein product: CASGYLIWGTAPSSYNSPLHF.

The V call is TRBV18, the J call TRBJ2-1; possibly TRBD2 for D (6 bases). Germline V gene data show CDR1 as KGHSH and CDR2 as LQKENI. The V end lost 8 bases, the J end lost 7 bases, and 15 bases lay between the germline ends. The CDR3 has 13 amino acids. The CDR3 DNA reads TGTGCCAGCACCGGGAGCATGGGGAATGAGCAGTTCTTC. It specifies CASTGSMGNEQFF.

The chain carries TRBV30 and TRBJ2-1, with 9 bases matching TRBD1. The CDR3 runs to 14 residues. The junction had 6 bases not matched to a gene; V was cut back by 2 bases and J by 7 bases. The germline CDR1 and CDR2 sequences are GTSNPN and SVGIG (reference sequence). CDR3 sequence reads: CAWSRWTGENEQFF. For the CDR3, the DNA is TGTGCCTGGAGTAGGTGGACAGGGGAGAATGAGCAGTTCTTC.

In DNA, the CDR3 is TGTGCCAGCAACCCGGACAACCGACACAATGAGCAGTTCTTC. This sequence encodes CASNPDNRHNEQFF. The rearrangement links TRBV5-4 to TRBJ2-1, with D possibly TRBD1 on 5 matching bases. Trimming removed 6 bases from V and 5 bases from J, with 15 bases in between. The CDR3 extends over 14 amino acids. Germline loops: CDR1 SGHNT, CDR2 YYREEE (reference sequence).

The V and J genes are TRBV19 and TRBJ2-1; TRBD2 agrees at 9 bases. Germline V lookup: CDR1 LNHDA, CDR2 SQIVND (reference sequence). The length of the CDR3 is 16 residues. Trimming at V came to 7 bases and at J to 9 bases, leaving 16 bases not matched to a gene. CDR3 loop: CASTSSGGRARGEQFF. The CDR3 coding sequence is TGTGCCAGTACCTCCTCGGGCGGGAGGGCCCGAGGTGAGCAGTTCTTC.